These 27 T cell receptor beta chains originate from one sample sequenced in a study of OX40 agonist ivuxolimab in advanced cancers. Assay: immunoSEQ multiplex PCR; the TCRdb copy retains only in-frame clones and omits some. The sample contains some 68,000 clones, 75% to 90% of which appear only once. The specimen was CD4+ or CD8+ T cells sorted from blood, collected in a trial of the OX40 agonist ivuxolimab. Receptor source: an adult with an advanced solid tumor such as melanoma, head and neck, liver or kidney cancer.

V gene TRBV5-5 combines with J gene TRBJ1-5; 7 nucleotides agree with TRBD1. The CDR3 consists of 16 residues. CDR1 is SGHKS, CDR2 YYEKEE, per germline (reference sequence). The trim removed 3 bases at V and 0 bases at J, leaving 6 bases unmatched. The CDR3 sequence: CASSSTGPYSNQPQHF. The CDR3 nucleotides read TGTGCCAGCAGCTCGACAGGGCCTTATAGCAATCAGCCCCAGCATTTT.

The chain couples TRBV9 to TRBJ2-6; D is perhaps TRBD2 (7 bases). CDR3 length equals 18 residues. Germline assignment: CDR1 SGDLS and CDR2 YYNGEE. V lost 4 bases and J lost 1, with 18 bases in between. The CDR3: CASSSHAGAPSGANVLTF. In DNA form, the CDR3 reads TGTGCCAGCAGCTCACACGCGGGGGCCCCATCTGGGGCCAACGTCCTGACTTTC.

This clone was seen only a few times. V is TRBV4-3 and J is TRBJ2-1, with a tentative D call TRBD1 (5 bases). This CDR3 contains 16 residues. CDR1 and CDR2 (germline): LGHNA, YSLEER. The V gene lost 0 bases and the J gene lost 1 base, with 10 bases spanning the gap. For the CDR3, the DNA is TGCGCCAGCAGCCAAGAGTTGTCAGGGTCCTACAATGAGCAGTTCTTC. Translation: CASSQELSGSYNEQFF.

The chain couples TRBV6-1 to TRBJ2-1; no definite D call. The V end lost 6 bases, the J end lost 2 bases, and 8 bases lay between the germline ends. The CDR3 sequence is 13 residues long. Germline CDR1 reads MNHNS; CDR2 reads SASEGT. The CDR3 coding sequence is TGTGCCAGCAGGGGCAGTACCTACAATGAGCAGTTCTTC. It is translated as CASRGSTYNEQFF.

On this clone itself: This specimen includes other DNA sequences encoding the same CDR3. This rearrangement joins TRBV2 to TRBJ2-7; the D is unclear. CDR3 length: 14 amino acids. The V end lost 6 bases, the J end lost 2 bases, and 14 bases lay between the germline ends. Germline values: CDR1 SNHLY, CDR2 FYNNEI. Here the CDR3 DNA reads TGTGCCAGCAGGGCCGGAACGGGCACCTACGAGCAGTACTTC. This gives the protein CASRAGTGTYEQYF.

The chain has TRBV30 and TRBJ2-3, with D unresolved. The germline V gene has CDR1 GTSNPN and CDR2 SVGIG (reference sequence). V lost 5 bases and J 4 bases, leaving 7 bases between the germline ends. The CDR3 has 11 amino acids. The CDR3 DNA follows: TGTGCCTGGGAAGGCGCAGATACGCAGTATTTT. Translated, it gives CAWEGADTQYF.

This rearrangement joins TRBV7-9 to TRBJ1-1; D unclear. This CDR3 is built from 12 residues. V lost 8 bases and J 5 bases, leaving 12 bases between the germline ends. From germline, CDR1 is SEHNR and CDR2 FQNEAQ (reference sequence). The CDR3 sequence: CASGLSGTEAFF. CDR3 DNA sequence: TGTGCCAGCGGACTATCTGGAACTGAAGCTTTCTTT.

This chain connects TRBV30 to TRBJ2-5; 9 positions agree with TRBD1. V was clipped by 5 bases and J by 5 bases; unmatched bases: 9. CDR1 GTSNPN and CDR2 SVGIG come from the germline V gene (reference sequence). The CDR3 consists of 14 residues. In DNA, the CDR3 is TGTGCCTGGCGACCGGGACAGGGTCTCGAGACCCAGTACTTC. This translates into CAWRPGQGLETQYF.

This chain uses TRBV7-3 with TRBJ2-2; weak D call: TRBD1 (5 bases). Germline V gene lookup returns CDR1 SGHTA and CDR2 FQGTGA. The V and J ends lost 3 bases and 6 bases respectively, with 11 bases between them. CDR3 length equals 14 residues. CDR3 protein: CASSFGHNAGELFF. The DNA for the CDR3 is TGTGCCAGCAGCTTCGGACACAACGCCGGGGAGCTGTTTTTT.

The table lists this clone with a few counts. The chain employs TRBV18 and TRBJ2-7; TRBD2 is a possible D gene (5 bases). Germline CDR1 is KGHSH and CDR2 is LQKENI. This CDR3 is built from 13 residues. Trimming removed 3 bases from V and 6 bases from J, with 12 bases in between. CDR3 sequence: CASSPMSGSEQYF. CDR3 DNA sequence: TGTGCCAGCTCACCGATGTCGGGGAGCGAGCAGTACTTC.

V usage is TRBV18 and J usage is TRBJ2-7; 8 bases are shared with TRBD1. This CDR3 is 14 amino acids long. With 4 bases clipped from V and 3 bases from J, the junction kept 5 bases outside the gene matches. CDR1 is KGHSH and CDR2 is LQKENI in the germline V gene. Written as DNA, the CDR3 is TGTGCCAGCTCACGAGGACAGGGTAACTACGAGCAGTACTTC. Its protein product is CASSRGQGNYEQYF.

The J gene is TRBJ2-1, the V gene TRBV7-9, with 11 bases that match TRBD2. Germline V lookup: CDR1 SEHNR, CDR2 FQNEAQ (reference sequence). The CDR3 is made up of 16 amino acids. Trimming at V came to 5 bases and at J to 8 bases, leaving 11 bases not matched to a gene. Written as DNA, the CDR3 is TGTGCCAGCAGCCCGCCGGGACTAGCGGAGGGGGATGAGCAGTTCTTC. This sequence encodes CASSPPGLAEGDEQFF. Drawing the rest from reference TRBV7-9 and TRBJ2-1, the complete variable domain is DTGVSQNPRHKITKRGQNVTFRCDPISEHNRLYWYRQTLGQGPEFLTYFQNEAQLEKSRLLSDRFSAERPKGSFSTLEIQRTEQGDSAMYLCASSPPGLAEGDEQFFGPGTRLTVL.

V usage is TRBV7-2 and J usage is TRBJ1-1, with D uncertain. V shed 0 bases and J shed 2 bases, with 7 bases lying between them. Looked up from germline, CDR1 is SGHTA and CDR2 is FQGNSA. CDR3 length: 14 amino acids. The CDR3 coding sequence is TGTGCCAGCAGCTTAGCGTCGGAAAACACTGAAGCTTTCTTT. This codes for CASSLASENTEAFF.

The chain is built from TRBV7-2 and TRBJ2-5, with D hard to call. CDR1 and CDR2 (germline): SGHTA, FQGNSA. CDR3 length: 12 residues. Deletions cut 3 bases from V and 4 bases from J, with 6 bases between. The CDR3 region is CASSFGGETQYF. CDR3 DNA: TGTGCCAGCAGCTTCGGCGGAGAGACCCAGTACTTC.

The rearrangement links TRBV30 to TRBJ1-5, with 7 bases lining up with TRBD1. The CDR3 contains 11 residues. Germline loops: CDR1 GTSNPN, CDR2 SVGIG (reference sequence). The trim removed 7 bases at V and 7 bases at J, leaving 4 bases unmatched. CDR3 amino acids: CALARGQPQHF. In nucleotides, the CDR3 is TGTGCCTTAGCCAGGGGGCAGCCCCAGCATTTT. The complete variable domain, with remaining parts taken from reference TRBV30 and TRBJ1-5, reads SQTIHQWPATLVQPVGSPLSLECTVEGTSNPNLYWYRQAAGRGLQLLFYSVGIGQISSEVPQNLSASRPQDRQFILSSKKLLLSDSGFYLCALARGQPQHFGDGTRLSIL.

The chain joins TRBV7-3 to TRBJ2-2, with no clear D. The V and J ends lost 5 bases and 5 bases respectively, with 15 bases between them. CDR3 length equals 15 residues. CDR1 is SGHTA, CDR2 FQGTGA, per germline. The CDR3 is CASSPDPLVTGELFF. The CDR3 region has the DNA TGTGCCAGCAGCCCGGACCCGCTGGTTACCGGGGAGCTGTTTTTT.

The V and J genes are TRBV7-7 and TRBJ2-5; D unresolved. Trimming removed 5 bases from V and 5 bases from J, with 15 bases in between. Looked up from germline, CDR1 is SSHAT and CDR2 is FNYEAQ (reference sequence). The CDR3 is 14 amino acids. CDR3 in DNA: TGTGCCAGCAGCCCCGGTCTGGGCCGGGAGACCCAGTACTTC. Translating it yields CASSPGLGRETQYF.

V and J are TRBV7-2 and TRBJ1-6; D is possibly TRBD1 (6 bases). V was pared by 1 base and J by 10 bases, with 11 bases between. Germline lookup yields CDR1 SGHTA and CDR2 FQGNSA. CDR3 length: 14 residues. The CDR3 here is CASSLVQGPSPLHF. The DNA of the CDR3 is TGTGCCAGCAGCTTAGTACAGGGACCCTCACCCCTCCACTTT.

The chain recombines TRBV27 with TRBJ2-3; D may be TRBD2 (5 bases). Per germline, CDR1 MNHEY and CDR2 SMNVEV (reference sequence). This CDR3 has 14 amino acids. V lost 5 bases and J 0 bases, leaving 9 bases between the germline ends. The CDR3 DNA reads as TGTGCCAGCAGTCGCCGGGGTAGCACAGATACGCAGTATTTT. Encoded protein: CASSRRGSTDTQYF.

The J gene is TRBJ1-2, the V gene TRBV28; 7 positions agree with TRBD1. Germline V CDR1 and CDR2: MDHEN, SYDVKM. CDR3 length equals 14 residues. After removal of 5 bases from V and 8 bases from J, the junction contained 11 bases not matched to a gene. CDR3 sequence (DNA): TGTGCCAGCAGTGTAAACAGGGGCCTGAACGGCTACACCTTC. Protein sequence: CASSVNRGLNGYTF.

The rearrangement uses TRBV21-1 and TRBJ1-5. TRBV21-1 is a documented pseudogene. This CDR3 has 18 residues. The CDR3 here is CASSTLRAPFLGNQPQHF. DNA for the CDR3: TGTGCCAGCAGCACGCTCCGGGCCCCGTTTTTAGGCAATCAGCCCCAGCATTTT.

The genes are TRBV7-2 and TRBJ1-2; 7 bases align to TRBD1. The length of the CDR3 is 14 residues. In germline, CDR1 is SGHTA, CDR2 FQGNSA. V shed 6 bases, J shed 8 bases, and the junction held 12 bases outside the gene matches. CDR3 sequence (DNA): TGTGCCAGCAGGGGGGGGACAGTTCGAGAAGGCTACACCTTC. Encoded protein: CASRGGTVREGYTF.

This clone was recorded once. The rearrangement links TRBV2 to TRBJ1-1; TRBD1 might be the D (5 bases). Germline V lookup: CDR1 SNHLY, CDR2 FYNNEI. The CDR3 runs 14 residues. V was cut by 3 bases and J by 2 bases, with 10 bases left in between. CDR3 DNA sequence: TGTGCCAGCAGTGATCAGGGCATAAACACTGAAGCTTTCTTT. Translating it yields CASSDQGINTEAFF.

The chain joins TRBV5-1 to TRBJ2-7; D not resolved. There are 11 residues in the CDR3. V gave up 3 bases and J gave up 3 bases, with 4 bases separating them. Germline CDR1 SGHRS, CDR2 YFSETQ. Here the CDR3 DNA reads TGCGCCAGCAGCTCCCACTACGAGCAGTACTTC. Translation gives CASSSHYEQYF.

The chain carries TRBV2 and TRBJ2-3; D unclear. With 6 bases removed from V and 0 bases from J, the gap between germline ends came to 7 bases. The CDR3 has 13 residues. Germline assignment: CDR1 SNHLY and CDR2 FYNNEI. CDR3 loop: CASRLDSTDTQYF. The CDR3 coding sequence is TGTGCCAGCAGGCTCGACAGCACAGATACGCAGTATTTT.

This clone was detected once. The rearrangement uses TRBV5-1 and TRBJ1-2; no clear D gene. V was shortened by 0 bases and J by 7 bases, with 16 bases between the two germline ends. Looked up from germline, CDR1 is SGHRS and CDR2 is YFSETQ. The CDR3 contains 15 residues. CDR3 in amino acids: CASSLVPEKAVGYTF. CDR3 bases: TGCGCCAGCAGCTTGGTCCCGGAGAAGGCGGTTGGCTACACCTTC.

V is TRBV4-2 and J is TRBJ1-2; 7 positions match TRBD1. CDR3 length: 16 residues. Per germline, CDR1 LGHNA and CDR2 YNFKEQ. Losses at the gene ends were 1 base for V and 4 bases for J; bases not matched to a gene: 9. CDR3 loop: CASSQVFQTGPYGYTF. The CDR3 region has the DNA TGTGCCAGCAGCCAAGTTTTCCAGACAGGGCCCTATGGCTACACCTTC.